The source of this T cell receptor (beta chain) is a study of CD8 T cells in ankylosing spondylitis. The study, taken as a whole, reports: There was a TCR beta motif, made of several highly homologous variants, that appeared characteristic of ankylosing spondylitis blood. In synovial fluid and blood from reactive arthritis, some motif variants were previously reported. Significant enrichment of disease-linked clones was reportedly seen in matched ankylosing spondylitis synovial fluid.

Each TCR beta library was made by quantitative 5'-RACE that incorporated molecular barcodes. In TCRdb, the 5' RACE reads were re-called with MiXCR into one record per CDR3 protein. Of around 150,000 distinct CDR3 sequences listed, 9.5% to 13% are singletons. This clonotype was observed at least ten times. Its antigen remains unidentified. Sequenced material: blood, either unsorted or a sorted T cell fraction (not recorded which). The sequence was collected from a male donor with ankylosing spondylitis or in good health (not recorded which).

Here the CDR3 reads CSVAPTSGFVNEQFF. The CDR3 bases are TGCAGCGTTGCTCCGACTAGCGGGTTCGTCAATGAGCAGTTCTTC. This sequence joins TRBV29-1 and TRBJ2-1; 10 nucleotides line up with TRBD2. With 4 bases clipped from V and 6 bases from J, the junction kept 9 bases outside the gene matches. Germline V lookup: CDR1 SQVTM, CDR2 ANQGSEA. The CDR3 runs 15 residues.